The 11 T cell receptor beta chains presented below share a single source sample, sequenced in a study of PD-L1 blockade in urothelial cancer. This table comes from immunoSEQ multiplex PCR, and its TCRdb copy is limited to in-frame clones, with some not included. The data contain about 110,000 clones, under 85% of them seen just once; the ten biggest clones take up about 2.4%. The source was PBMCs, collected around atezolizumab (anti-PD-L1) treatment. The receptors originated from a man aged 50 to 60 with urothelial cancer.

The rearrangement links TRBV19 to TRBJ2-7; 10 positions match TRBD1. The germline V gene encodes CDR1 LNHDA and CDR2 SQIVND (reference sequence). The CDR3 has 13 residues. Trimming at V came to 9 bases and at J to 1 base, leaving 3 bases not matched to a gene. Written as DNA, the CDR3 is TGTGCCAGCGGACAGGGGGTATCCTACGAGCAGTACTTC. It codes for CASGQGVSYEQYF.

DNA of the CDR3: TGTGCCAGCAGCCGGTCGGCGGAATACAATGAGCAGTTCTTC. It specifies CASSRSAEYNEQFF. This sequence joins TRBV11-2 and TRBJ2-1, with unresolved D. This CDR3 is built from 14 residues. The V end was cut by 5 bases, the J end by 4 bases, with 12 bases between. Germline V gives CDR1 SGHAT, CDR2 FQNNGV.

CDR3 sequence: CASSLGHHNSPLHF. As DNA, the CDR3 is TGTGCCAGCAGCCTAGGACACCATAATTCACCCCTCCACTTT. The chain has TRBV5-8 and TRBJ1-6; weak D call: TRBD1 (5 bases). This CDR3 has 14 amino acids. Germline lookup yields CDR1 SGHTS and CDR2 YDEGEE. V lost 4 bases and J lost 5, with 10 bases in between.

This chain links TRBV2 with TRBJ1-1, with a tentative D call TRBD1 (5 bases). This CDR3 comprises 13 residues. V dropped 7 bases and J dropped 4 bases, with 13 bases sitting between them. Germline V gene data show CDR1 as SNHLY and CDR2 as FYNNEI. This CDR3 is CASNGGVGTEAFF. Written as DNA, the CDR3 is TGTGCCAGCAACGGGGGGGTCGGCACTGAAGCTTTCTTT.

The genes are TRBV5-1 and TRBJ2-7; perhaps TRBD2 as D (5 bases). This CDR3 has 11 amino acids. V was shortened by 4 bases and J by 6 bases, with 8 bases between the two germline ends. Germline loops: CDR1 SGHRS, CDR2 YFSETQ. Here the CDR3 DNA reads TGCGCCAGCAGCGGTACTAGCGAGCAGTACTTC. As protein: CASSGTSEQYF.

This rearrangement joins TRBV6-4 to TRBJ2-7; tentatively, D is TRBD2 (6 bases). The CDR3 spans 12 residues. The ends were cut back, 10 bases at V and 4 bases at J, with 14 bases in the middle. Germline-derived CDR1 and CDR2 are MRHNA and SNTAGT. The CDR3 DNA is TGTGCCATCGAACCGGGACTGTACGAGCAGTACTTC. Its translation: CAIEPGLYEQYF.

In its sample, this clone was seen once. The chain joins TRBV28 to TRBJ1-4; no clear D gene. This CDR3 contains 13 residues. V was trimmed by 5 bases and J by 8 bases, leaving 12 bases between them. Germline-derived CDR1 and CDR2 are MDHEN and SYDVKM. The CDR3 bases are TGTGCCAGCAGTCCACCTTATCGGGAAAAACTGTTTTTT. This codes for CASSPPYREKLFF.

The genes are TRBV5-5 and TRBJ1-1, with a tentative D call TRBD1 (6 bases). There are 14 residues in the CDR3. CDR1 is SGHKS, CDR2 YYEKEE, per germline (reference sequence). Trimming pared 3 bases from V and 4 bases from J, leaving 13 bases between. The CDR3 spells CASSYTGSGTEAFF. Here the CDR3 DNA reads TGTGCCAGCAGCTATACAGGGTCGGGCACTGAAGCTTTCTTT.

The rearrangement uses TRBV2 and TRBJ2-3, with D possibly TRBD2 on 5 matching bases. CDR3 length: 15 amino acids. Germline V gene sequence: CDR1 SNHLY, CDR2 FYNNEI. Trimming took 6 bases from V and 1 from J, leaving 14 bases between them. This CDR3 reads CASRPVGSGTDTQYF. In DNA, the CDR3 is TGTGCCAGCAGGCCTGTAGGGAGTGGCACAGATACGCAGTATTTT. Filled out from reference TRBV2 and TRBJ2-3, the complete variable domain reads EPEVTQTPSHQVTQMGQEVILRCVPISNHLYFYWYRQILGQKVEFLVSFYNNEISEKSEIFDDQFSVERPDGSNFTLKIRSTKLEDSAMYFCASRPVGSGTDTQYFGPGTRLTVL.

The chain carries TRBV7-2 and TRBJ2-7, with 9 bases that match TRBD2. CDR3 size: 15 residues. The V and J ends lost 6 bases and 4 bases, in that order; junction bases with no gene match: 10. Germline CDR1 SGHTA, CDR2 FQGNSA. DNA for the CDR3: TGTGCCAGCAGTTCCCTTAGCGGGAGTTTTTACGAGCAGTACTTC. This encodes CASSSLSGSFYEQYF.

About this clone itself: At the DNA level, this CDR3 is encoded by other sequences in the same sample as well. The chain employs TRBV30 and TRBJ2-3; 7 nucleotides agree with TRBD2. Per germline, CDR1 GTSNPN and CDR2 SVGIG (reference sequence). The CDR3 is 12 residues long. Trimming cost V 4 bases and J 3 bases; bases outside gene matches: 1. CDR3 coding DNA: TGTGCCTGGAACGGGGGGACAGATACGCAGTATTTT. It codes for CAWNGGTDTQYF.